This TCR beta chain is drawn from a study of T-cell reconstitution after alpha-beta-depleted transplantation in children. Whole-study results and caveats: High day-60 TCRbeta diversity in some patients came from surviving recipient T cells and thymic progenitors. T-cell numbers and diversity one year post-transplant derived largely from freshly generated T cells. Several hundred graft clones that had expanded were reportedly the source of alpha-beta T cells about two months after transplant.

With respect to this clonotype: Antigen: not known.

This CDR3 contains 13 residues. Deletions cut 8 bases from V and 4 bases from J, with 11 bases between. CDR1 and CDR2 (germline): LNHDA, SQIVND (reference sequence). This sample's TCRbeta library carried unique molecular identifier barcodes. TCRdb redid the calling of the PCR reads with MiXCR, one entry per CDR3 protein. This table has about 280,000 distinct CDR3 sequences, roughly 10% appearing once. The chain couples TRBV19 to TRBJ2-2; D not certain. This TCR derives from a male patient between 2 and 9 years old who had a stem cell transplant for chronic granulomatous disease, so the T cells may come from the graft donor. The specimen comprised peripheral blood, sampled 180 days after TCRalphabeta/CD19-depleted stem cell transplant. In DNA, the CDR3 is TGTGCCAGTTCTACCCTGCCCACCGGGGAGCTGTTTTTT. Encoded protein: CASSTLPTGELFF.